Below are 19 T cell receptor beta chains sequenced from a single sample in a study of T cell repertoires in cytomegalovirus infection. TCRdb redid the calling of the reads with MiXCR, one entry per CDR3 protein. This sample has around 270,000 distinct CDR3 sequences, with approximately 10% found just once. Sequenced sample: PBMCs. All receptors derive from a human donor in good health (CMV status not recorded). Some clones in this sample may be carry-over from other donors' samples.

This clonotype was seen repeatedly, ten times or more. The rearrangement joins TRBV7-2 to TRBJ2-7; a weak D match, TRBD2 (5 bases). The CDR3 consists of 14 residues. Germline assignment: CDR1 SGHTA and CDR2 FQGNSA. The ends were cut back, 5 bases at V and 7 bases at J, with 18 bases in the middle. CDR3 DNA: TGTGCCAGCAGCCCGGGGAGCCCCCCTTTGGAGCAGTACTTC. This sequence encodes CASSPGSPPLEQYF.

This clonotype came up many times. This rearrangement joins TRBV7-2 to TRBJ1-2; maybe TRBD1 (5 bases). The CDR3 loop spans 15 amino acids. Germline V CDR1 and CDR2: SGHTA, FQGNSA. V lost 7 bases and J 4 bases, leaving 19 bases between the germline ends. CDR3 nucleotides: TGTGCCAGCAAAACGGGACTTGAGCCCTTCTATGGCTACACCTTC. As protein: CASKTGLEPFYGYTF.

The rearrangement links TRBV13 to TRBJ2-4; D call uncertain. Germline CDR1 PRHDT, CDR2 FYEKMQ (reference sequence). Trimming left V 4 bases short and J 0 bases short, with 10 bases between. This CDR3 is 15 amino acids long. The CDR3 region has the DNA TGTGCCAGCAGCTCTCCCCAACTAGCCAAAAACATTCAGTACTTC. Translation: CASSSPQLAKNIQYF.

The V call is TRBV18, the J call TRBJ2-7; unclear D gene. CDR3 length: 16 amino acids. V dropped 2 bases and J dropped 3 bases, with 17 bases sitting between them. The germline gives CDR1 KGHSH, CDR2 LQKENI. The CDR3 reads CASSPRLADRNYEQYF. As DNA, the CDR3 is TGTGCCAGCTCACCAAGATTGGCAGACCGTAACTACGAGCAGTACTTC.

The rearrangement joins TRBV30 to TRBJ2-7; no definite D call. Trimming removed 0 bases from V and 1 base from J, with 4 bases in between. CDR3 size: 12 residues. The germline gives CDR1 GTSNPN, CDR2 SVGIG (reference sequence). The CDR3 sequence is CAWSVLSYEQYF. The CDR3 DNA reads TGTGCCTGGAGTGTACTTTCCTACGAGCAGTACTTC.

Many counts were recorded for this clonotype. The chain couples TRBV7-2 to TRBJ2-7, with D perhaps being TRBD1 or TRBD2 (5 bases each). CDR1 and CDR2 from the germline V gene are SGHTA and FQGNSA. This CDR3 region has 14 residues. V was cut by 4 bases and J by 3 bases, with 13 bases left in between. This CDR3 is CASSSARGVYEQYF. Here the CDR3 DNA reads TGTGCCAGCAGCTCCGCGAGGGGTGTCTACGAGCAGTACTTC.

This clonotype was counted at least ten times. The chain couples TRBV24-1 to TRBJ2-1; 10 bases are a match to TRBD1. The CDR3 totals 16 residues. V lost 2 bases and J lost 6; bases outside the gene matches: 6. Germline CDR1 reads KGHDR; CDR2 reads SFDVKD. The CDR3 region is CATSDSGTGDPNEQFF. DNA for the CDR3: TGTGCCACCAGTGATTCCGGGACAGGGGACCCCAATGAGCAGTTCTTC.

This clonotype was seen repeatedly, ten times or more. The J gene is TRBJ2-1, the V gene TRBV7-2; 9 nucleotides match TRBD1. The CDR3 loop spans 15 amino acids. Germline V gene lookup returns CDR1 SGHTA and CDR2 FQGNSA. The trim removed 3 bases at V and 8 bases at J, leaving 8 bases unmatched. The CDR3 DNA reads TGTGCCAGCAGCTTCGGGACAGGGTCCTTCTATGAGCAGTTCTTC. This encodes CASSFGTGSFYEQFF. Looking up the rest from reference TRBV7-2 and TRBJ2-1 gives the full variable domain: GAGVSQSPSNKVTEKGKDVELRCDPISGHTALYWYRQSLGQGLEFLIYFQGNSAPDKSGLPSDRFSAERTGGSVSTLTIQRTQQEDSAVYLCASSFGTGSFYEQFFGPGTRLTVL.

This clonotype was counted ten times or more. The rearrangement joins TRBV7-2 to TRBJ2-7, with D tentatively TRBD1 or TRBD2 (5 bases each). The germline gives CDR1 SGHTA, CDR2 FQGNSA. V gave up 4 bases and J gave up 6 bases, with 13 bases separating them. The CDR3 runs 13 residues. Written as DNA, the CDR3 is TGTGCCAGCAGCTCAACGACCGGGACCGAGCAGTACTTC. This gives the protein CASSSTTGTEQYF. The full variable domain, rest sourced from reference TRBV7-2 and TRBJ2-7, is GAGVSQSPSNKVTEKGKDVELRCDPISGHTALYWYRQSLGQGLEFLIYFQGNSAPDKSGLPSDRFSAERTGGSVSTLTIQRTQQEDSAVYLCASSSTTGTEQYFGPGTRLTVT.

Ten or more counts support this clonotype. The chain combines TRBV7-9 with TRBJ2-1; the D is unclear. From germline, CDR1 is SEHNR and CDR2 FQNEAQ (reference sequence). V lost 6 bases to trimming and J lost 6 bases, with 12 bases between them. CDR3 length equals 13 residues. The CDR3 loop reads CASSVRWGNEQFF. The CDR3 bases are TGTGCCAGCAGTGTCCGTTGGGGCAATGAGCAGTTCTTC. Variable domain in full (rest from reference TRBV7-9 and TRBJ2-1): DTGVSQNPRHKITKRGQNVTFRCDPISEHNRLYWYRQTLGQGPEFLTYFQNEAQLEKSRLLSDRFSAERPKGSFSTLEIQRTEQGDSAMYLCASSVRWGNEQFFGPGTRLTVL.

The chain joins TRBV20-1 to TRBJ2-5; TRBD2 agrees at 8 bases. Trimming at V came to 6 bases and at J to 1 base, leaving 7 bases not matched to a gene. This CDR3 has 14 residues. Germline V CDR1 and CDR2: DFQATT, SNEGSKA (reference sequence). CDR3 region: CSADLAGGQETQYF. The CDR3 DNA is TGCAGTGCAGATCTGGCGGGGGGCCAAGAGACCCAGTACTTC.

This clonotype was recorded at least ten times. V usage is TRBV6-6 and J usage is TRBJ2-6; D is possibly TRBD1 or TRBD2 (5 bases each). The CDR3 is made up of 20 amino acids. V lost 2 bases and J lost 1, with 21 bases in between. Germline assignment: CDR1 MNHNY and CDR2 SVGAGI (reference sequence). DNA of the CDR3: TGTGCCAGCAGTTACATATATCCGGGACCCCTTAGATCTGGGGCCAACGTCCTGACTTTC. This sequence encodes CASSYIYPGPLRSGANVLTF.

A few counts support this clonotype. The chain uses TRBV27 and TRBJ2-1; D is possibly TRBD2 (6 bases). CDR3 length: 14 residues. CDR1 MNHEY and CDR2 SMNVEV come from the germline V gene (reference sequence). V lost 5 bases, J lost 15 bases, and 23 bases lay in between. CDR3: CASSLRILGTALFF. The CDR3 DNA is TGTGCCAGCAGTCTCAGAATTCTCGGGACTGCCCTGTTCTTC.

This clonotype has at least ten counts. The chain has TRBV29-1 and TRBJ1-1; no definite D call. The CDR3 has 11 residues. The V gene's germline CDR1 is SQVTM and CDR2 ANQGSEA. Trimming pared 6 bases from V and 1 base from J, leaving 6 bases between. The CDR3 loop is CSVGKNTEAFF. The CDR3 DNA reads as TGCAGCGTGGGAAAGAACACTGAAGCTTTCTTT.

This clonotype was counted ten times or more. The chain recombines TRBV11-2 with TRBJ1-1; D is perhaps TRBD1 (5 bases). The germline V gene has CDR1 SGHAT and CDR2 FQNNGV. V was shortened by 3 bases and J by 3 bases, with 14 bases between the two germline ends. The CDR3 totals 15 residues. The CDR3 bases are TGTGCCAGCAGCTTCGCAAAGCAGGGATACACTGAAGCTTTCTTT. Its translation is CASSFAKQGYTEAFF.

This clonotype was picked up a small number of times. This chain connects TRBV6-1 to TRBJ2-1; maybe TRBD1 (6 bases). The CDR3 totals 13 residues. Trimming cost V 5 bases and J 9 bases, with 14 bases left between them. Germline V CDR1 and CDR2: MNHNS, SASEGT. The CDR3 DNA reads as TGTGCCAGCAGTCGTGAAAGGGGGTTTGAGCAGTTCTTC. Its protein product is CASSRERGFEQFF.

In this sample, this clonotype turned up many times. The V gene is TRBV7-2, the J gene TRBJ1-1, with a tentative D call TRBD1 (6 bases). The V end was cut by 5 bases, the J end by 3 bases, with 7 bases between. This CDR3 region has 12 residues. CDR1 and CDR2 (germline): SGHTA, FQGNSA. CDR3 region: CASSRQDTEAFF. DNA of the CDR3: TGTGCCAGCAGCCGACAGGACACTGAAGCTTTCTTT. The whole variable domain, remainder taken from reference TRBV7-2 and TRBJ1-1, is GAGVSQSPSNKVTEKGKDVELRCDPISGHTALYWYRQSLGQGLEFLIYFQGNSAPDKSGLPSDRFSAERTGGSVSTLTIQRTQQEDSAVYLCASSRQDTEAFFGQGTRLTVV.

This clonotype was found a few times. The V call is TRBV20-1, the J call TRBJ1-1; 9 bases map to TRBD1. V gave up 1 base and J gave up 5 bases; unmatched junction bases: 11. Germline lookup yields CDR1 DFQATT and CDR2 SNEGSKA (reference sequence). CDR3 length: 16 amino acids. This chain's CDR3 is CSARVVLDRGGTEAFF. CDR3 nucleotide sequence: TGCAGTGCTAGAGTTGTTCTAGACAGGGGGGGGACTGAAGCTTTCTTT.

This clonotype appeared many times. CDR3 sequence (DNA): TGTGCCAGCAATGCCCGACAGGAAGGGCAGTTCTTC. Protein product: CASNARQEGQFF. V gene TRBV28 combines with J gene TRBJ2-1; a weak D match, TRBD1 (6 bases). The CDR3 has 12 amino acids. The V end lost 7 bases, the J end lost 12 bases, and 16 bases lay between the germline ends. CDR1 MDHEN and CDR2 SYDVKM come from the germline V gene.